Sample share makes the clone carrying this T cell receptor (beta chain) medium-sized. Its antigen is currently unknown. These data come from a study of graft-versus-host responses after intestinal transplantation. At the level of the study: Tacrolimus and steroids were given for around 3 years to all recipients after anti-thymocyte globulin induction. Overall study findings and caveats: Peak circulating GvH clone levels tracked with early post-transplant HvG declines. Some GvH clones appeared in ileal mucosa or blood before recipient bone marrow.

Sequencing was performed with immunoSEQ multiplex PCR; in TCRdb, only in-frame clones are kept and a portion is missing. Among tens of thousands of clones listed, roughly 89% were seen once. J gave up 0 bases and V 5 bases, and 7 bases lay outside the gene matches. Germline V CDR1 and CDR2: MDHEN, SYDVKM. This CDR3 region has 16 residues. The sequence derives from a human patient who received an intestinal transplant, so some T cells may come from the graft donor. The sample consisted of PBMCs, taken 26 days after transplant. This chain uses TRBV28 with TRBJ1-3; the match to TRBD1 covers 7 bases. The CDR3 here is CASSQRTGFSGNTIYF. CDR3 nucleotide sequence: TGTGCCAGCAGTCAAAGGACAGGCTTCTCTGGAAACACCATATATTTT.